This TCR beta chain is from a study of CD4+ T cells in melanoma (dated by TCRdb to between 2020 and 2023). Context from the whole study: Neoantigen-specific CD4+ T cells in human melanoma were investigated in the study. Overall study outcomes, separate from this receptor: The report described a correlation between neoantigen-specific CD4+ T cells and the function of CD8+ T cells, macrophages and B cells. Neoantigen-specific CD4+ T cells in melanoma were reported to show diverse differentiation states.

Remarks on this clone: Its antigen target is currently unknown. Per-nucleotide qualities are absent, and no much larger clonotype sits a single base away.

CDR1 and CDR2, per the germline V gene, are SGHAT and FQNNGV. The CDR3 measures 16 amino acids from cysteine to phenylalanine. Only the CDR3 DNA is retained, 48 bases long and in frame from the first base. Compared with germline, V lacks 4 bases and J lacks 4 bases; bases without a gene match: 7. Libraries were prepared through the immunoSEQ multiplex PCR assay. The immuneACCESS repertoire file appears here via TCRdb, limited to in-frame rearrangements. These files lack a portion of the clones; in checked studies, under half of the deficit traces to unresolved V genes, and the cause of the others is not known. The sample records about 140,000 clones, nearly 95% of which are singletons. The top ten constitute over 1.5% of the sample. Donors were patients with melanoma.

The chain couples TRBV11-2 to TRBJ2-7; the junction holds 13 bases that match TRBD2. The TCR originated in a human donor with melanoma. The CDR3 region has the sequence CASSSTSGGGGYEQYF. The nucleotide sequence is TGTGCCAGCAGCTCAACTAGCGGGGGGGGAGGATACGAGCAGTACTTC. Beyond the CDR3, the reference TRBV11-2 and TRBJ2-7 genes provide the residues; the full variable domain reads: EAGVAQSPRYKIIEKRQSVAFWCNPISGHATLYWYQQILGQGPKLLIQFQNNGVVDDSQLPKDRFSAERLKGVDSTLKIQPAKLEDSAVYLCASSSTSGGGGYEQYFGPGTRLTVT.